This passage covers 3 T cell receptor beta chains from one sample sequenced in a study of T-cell reconstitution after alpha-beta-depleted transplantation in children. The TCRbeta library was prepared with unique molecular identifiers. A single record per CDR3 protein comes from TCRdb applying MiXCR to the PCR reads. Here the sample spans hundreds of thousands of distinct CDR3 sequences, over 9.5% being singletons. The specimen comprised PBMCs from the stem cell graft donor, sampled from the stem cell graft. Every receptor here comes from a human donor who donated a stem cell graft to a child with acute myeloid leukemia.

V is TRBV30 and J is TRBJ1-5, with D possibly being TRBD1 (6 bases). V gave up 0 bases and J gave up 3 bases, with 9 bases separating them. Per the germline V gene, CDR1 is GTSNPN and CDR2 is SVGIG (reference sequence). The CDR3 runs 14 residues. The CDR3 sequence: CAWSVGGLNQPQHF. The CDR3 nucleotides read TGTGCCTGGAGTGTAGGGGGGCTCAATCAGCCCCAGCATTTT.

This clonotype was found many times. V and J are TRBV7-9 and TRBJ2-3; 7 bases align to TRBD2. The CDR3 runs 16 residues. The germline CDR1 and CDR2 sequences are SEHNR and FQNEAQ (reference sequence). Trimming cost V 6 bases and J 5 bases; bases outside gene matches: 14. The CDR3 region is CASSLTGTTTEDTQYF. The CDR3 nucleotides read TGTGCCAGCAGTCTAACCGGGACTACCACAGAAGATACGCAGTATTTT.

This clonotype was found once. The chain uses TRBV11-3 and TRBJ2-2, with 7 bases that match TRBD2. CDR3 size: 15 residues. V shed 4 bases, J shed 5 bases, and the junction held 7 bases outside the gene matches. Germline CDR1 SGHNT, CDR2 YENEEA. The CDR3 spells CASSSKREFTGELFF. CDR3 nucleotide sequence: TGTGCCAGCAGCTCGAAGCGGGAATTTACCGGGGAGCTGTTTTTT. Complete variable domain (other parts from reference TRBV11-3 and TRBJ2-2): EAGVVQSPRYKIIEKKQPVAFWCNPISGHNTLYWYLQNLGQGPELLIRYENEEAVDDSQLPKDRFSAERLKGVDSTLKIQPAELGDSAVYLCASSSKREFTGELFFGEGSRLTVL.